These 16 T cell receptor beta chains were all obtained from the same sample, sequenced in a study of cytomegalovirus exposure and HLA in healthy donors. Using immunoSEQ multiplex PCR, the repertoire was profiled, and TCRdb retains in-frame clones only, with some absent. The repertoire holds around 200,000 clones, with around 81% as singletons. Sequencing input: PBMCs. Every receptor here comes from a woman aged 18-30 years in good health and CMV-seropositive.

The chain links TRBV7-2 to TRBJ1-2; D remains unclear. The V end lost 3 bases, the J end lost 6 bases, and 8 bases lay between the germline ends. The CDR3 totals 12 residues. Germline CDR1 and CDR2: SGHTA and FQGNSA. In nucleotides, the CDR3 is TGTGCCAGCAGCTTTGAGGGCCATGGCTACACCTTC. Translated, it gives CASSFEGHGYTF.

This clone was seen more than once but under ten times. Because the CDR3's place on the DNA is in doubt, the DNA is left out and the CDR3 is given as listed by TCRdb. The CDR3 reads CASSSSTGVGNSPLHF. This chain connects TRBV6-5 to TRBJ1-6; TRBD1 is the table's D call, not checked against the DNA. Counting both end residues, the CDR3 totals 16 amino acids. Germline V gives CDR1 MNHEY, CDR2 SVGAGI.

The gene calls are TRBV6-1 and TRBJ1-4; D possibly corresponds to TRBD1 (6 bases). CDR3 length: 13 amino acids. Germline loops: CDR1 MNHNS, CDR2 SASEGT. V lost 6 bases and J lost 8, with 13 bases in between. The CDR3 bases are TGTGCCAGCAGAAAGGGGGTACAAGAAAAACTGTTTTTT. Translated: CASRKGVQEKLFF.

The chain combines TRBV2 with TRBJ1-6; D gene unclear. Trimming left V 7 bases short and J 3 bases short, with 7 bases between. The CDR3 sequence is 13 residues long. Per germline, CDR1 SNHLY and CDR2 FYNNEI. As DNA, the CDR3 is TGTGCCAGCAAGATAGACTATAATTCACCCCTCCACTTT. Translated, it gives CASKIDYNSPLHF.

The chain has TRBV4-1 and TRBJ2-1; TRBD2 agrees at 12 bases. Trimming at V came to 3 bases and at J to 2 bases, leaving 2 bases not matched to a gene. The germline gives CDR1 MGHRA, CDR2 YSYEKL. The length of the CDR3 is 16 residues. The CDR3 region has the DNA TGCGCCAGCAGCCACCTAGCGGGGGGGACCTACAATGAGCAGTTCTTC. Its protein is CASSHLAGGTYNEQFF.

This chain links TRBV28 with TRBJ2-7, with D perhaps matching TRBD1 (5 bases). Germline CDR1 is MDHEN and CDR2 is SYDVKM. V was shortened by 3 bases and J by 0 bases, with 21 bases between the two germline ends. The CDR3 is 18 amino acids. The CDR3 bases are TGTGCCAGCAGTTTGCAGGGATTAGGGCCAGGGTACTCCTACGAGCAGTACTTC. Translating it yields CASSLQGLGPGYSYEQYF.

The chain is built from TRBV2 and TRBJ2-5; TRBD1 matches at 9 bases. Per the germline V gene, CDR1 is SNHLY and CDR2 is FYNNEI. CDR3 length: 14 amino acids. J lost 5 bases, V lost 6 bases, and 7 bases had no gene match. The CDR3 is CASSVVGQGETQYF. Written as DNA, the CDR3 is TGTGCCAGCAGCGTCGTAGGACAGGGGGAGACCCAGTACTTC. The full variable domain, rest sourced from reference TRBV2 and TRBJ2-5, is EPEVTQTPSHQVTQMGQEVILRCVPISNHLYFYWYRQILGQKVEFLVSFYNNEISEKSEIFDDQFSVERPDGSNFTLKIRSTKLEDSAMYFCASSVVGQGETQYFGPGTRLLVL.

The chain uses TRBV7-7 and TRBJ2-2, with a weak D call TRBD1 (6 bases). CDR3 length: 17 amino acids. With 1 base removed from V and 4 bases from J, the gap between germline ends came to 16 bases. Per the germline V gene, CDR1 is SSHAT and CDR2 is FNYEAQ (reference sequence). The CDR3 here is CASSLEVTGRVTGELFF. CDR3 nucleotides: TGTGCCAGCAGCTTAGAAGTGACAGGACGAGTCACCGGGGAGCTGTTTTTT.

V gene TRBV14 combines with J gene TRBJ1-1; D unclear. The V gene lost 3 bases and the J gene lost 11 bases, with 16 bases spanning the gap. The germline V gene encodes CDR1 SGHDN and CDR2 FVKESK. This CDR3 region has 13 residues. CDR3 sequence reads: CASSHGGEYGAFF. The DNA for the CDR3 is TGTGCCAGCAGCCATGGTGGAGAGTATGGGGCTTTCTTT.

CDR3 region: CSVAGDTQYF. The CDR3 DNA follows: TGCAGTGTAGCGGGTGATACGCAGTATTTT. The V gene is TRBV20-1, the J gene TRBJ2-3, with 7 bases fitting TRBD2. Germline CDR1 and CDR2: DFQATT and SNEGSKA (reference sequence). The CDR3 consists of 10 residues. V was pared by 7 bases and J by 6 bases, with 1 base of the junction left unmatched.

CDR3 DNA: TGTGCCAGCAGCTTAGCGACAGGCCCGGTGAATGAGCAGTTCTTC. Its translation is CASSLATGPVNEQFF. This chain joins TRBV7-7 and TRBJ2-1; possible D gene TRBD1, 6 bases. Germline V gives CDR1 SSHAT, CDR2 FNYEAQ (reference sequence). Trimming pared 0 bases from V and 7 bases from J, leaving 13 bases between. The CDR3 spans 15 residues.

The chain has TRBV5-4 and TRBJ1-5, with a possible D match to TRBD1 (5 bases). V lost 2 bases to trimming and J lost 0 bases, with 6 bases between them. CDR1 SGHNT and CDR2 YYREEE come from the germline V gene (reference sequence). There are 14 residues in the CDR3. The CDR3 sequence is CASSFGGSNQPQHF. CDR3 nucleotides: TGTGCCAGCAGCTTCGGGGGTAGCAATCAGCCCCAGCATTTT.

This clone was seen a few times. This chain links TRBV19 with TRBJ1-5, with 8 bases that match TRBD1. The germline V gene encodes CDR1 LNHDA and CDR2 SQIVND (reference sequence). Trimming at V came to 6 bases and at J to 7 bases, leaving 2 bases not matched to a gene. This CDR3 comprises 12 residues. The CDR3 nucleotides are TGTGCCAGTAGCACAGGGGGACAGCCCCAGCATTTT. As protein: CASSTGGQPQHF.

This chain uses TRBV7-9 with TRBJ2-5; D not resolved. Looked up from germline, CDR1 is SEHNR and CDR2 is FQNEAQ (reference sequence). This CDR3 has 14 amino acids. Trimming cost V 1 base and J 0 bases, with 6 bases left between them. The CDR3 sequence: CASSLGSYQETQYF. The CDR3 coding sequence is TGTGCCAGCAGCTTAGGTTCGTACCAAGAGACCCAGTACTTC.

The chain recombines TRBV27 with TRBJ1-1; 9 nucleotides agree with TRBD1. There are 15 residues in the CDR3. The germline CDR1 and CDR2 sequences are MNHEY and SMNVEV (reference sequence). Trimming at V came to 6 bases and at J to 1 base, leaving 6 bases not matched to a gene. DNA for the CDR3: TGTGCCAGCAGCCAGACAGGGGGGAGGAACACTGAAGCTTTCTTT. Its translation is CASSQTGGRNTEAFF.

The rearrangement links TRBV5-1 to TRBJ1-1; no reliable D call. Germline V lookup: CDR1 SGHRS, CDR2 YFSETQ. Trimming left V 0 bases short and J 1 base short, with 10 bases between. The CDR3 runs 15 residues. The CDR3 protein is CASSLAPGRNTEAFF. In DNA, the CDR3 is TGCGCCAGCAGCTTGGCCCCGGGGAGGAACACTGAAGCTTTCTTT.